This TCR beta chain was retrieved from a study of shared clonotypes between healthy human individuals. Assay used: immunoSEQ multiplex PCR; TCRdb lists only in-frame clones, some missing. This table holds about 1.1 million clones, approximately 78% found once. V dropped 2 bases and J dropped 4; count of bases not matched to a gene: 10. The germline gives CDR1 SGHVS, CDR2 FQNEAQ. The CDR3 length is 17 residues. The chain employs TRBV7-8 and TRBJ2-1, with 8 bases identical to TRBD2. The origin of this receptor is a man in his late teens or twenties in good health. Some clones in this sample may be carry-over from other donors' samples. Sequenced sample: memory CD4+ T cells from PBMCs. The subset: CD45RA-negative fraction. The chain's CDR3 is CASSLYSGAGGYNEQFF. The DNA for the CDR3 is TGTGCCAGCAGCTTATATAGCGGGGCGGGAGGTTACAATGAGCAGTTCTTC.